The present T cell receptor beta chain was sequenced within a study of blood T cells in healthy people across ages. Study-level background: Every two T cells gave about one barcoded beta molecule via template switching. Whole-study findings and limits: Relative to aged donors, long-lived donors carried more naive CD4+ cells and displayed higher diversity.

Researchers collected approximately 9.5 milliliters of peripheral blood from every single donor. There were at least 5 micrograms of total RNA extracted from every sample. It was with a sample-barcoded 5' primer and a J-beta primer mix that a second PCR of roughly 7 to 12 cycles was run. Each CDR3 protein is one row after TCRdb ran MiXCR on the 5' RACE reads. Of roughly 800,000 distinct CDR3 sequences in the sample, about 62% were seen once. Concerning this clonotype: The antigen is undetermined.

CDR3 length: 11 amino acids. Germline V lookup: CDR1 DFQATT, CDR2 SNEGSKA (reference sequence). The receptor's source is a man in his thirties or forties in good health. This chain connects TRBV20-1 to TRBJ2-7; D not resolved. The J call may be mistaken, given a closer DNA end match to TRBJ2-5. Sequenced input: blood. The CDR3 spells CSAKDHRTQYF. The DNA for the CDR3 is TGCAGTGCTAAAGATCACAGGACCCAGTACTTC.